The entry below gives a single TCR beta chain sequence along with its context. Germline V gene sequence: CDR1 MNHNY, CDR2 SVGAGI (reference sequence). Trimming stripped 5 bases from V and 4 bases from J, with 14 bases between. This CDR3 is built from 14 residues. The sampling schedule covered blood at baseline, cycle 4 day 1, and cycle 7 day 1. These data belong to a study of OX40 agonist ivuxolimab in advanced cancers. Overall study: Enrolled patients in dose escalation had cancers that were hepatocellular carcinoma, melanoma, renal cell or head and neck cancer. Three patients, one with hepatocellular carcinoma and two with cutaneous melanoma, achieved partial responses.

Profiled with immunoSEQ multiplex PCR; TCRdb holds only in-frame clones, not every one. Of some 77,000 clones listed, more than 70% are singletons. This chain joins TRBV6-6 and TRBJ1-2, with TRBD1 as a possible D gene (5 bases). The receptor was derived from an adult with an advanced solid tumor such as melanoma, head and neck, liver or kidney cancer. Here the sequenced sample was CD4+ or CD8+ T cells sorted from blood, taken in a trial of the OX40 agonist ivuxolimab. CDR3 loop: CASSSRGGVYGYTF. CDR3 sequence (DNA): TGTGCCAGCAGTAGCCGGGGCGGAGTCTATGGCTACACCTTC.